The 23 T cell receptor beta chains given below trace back to one sample, sequenced in a study of blood T cell repertoires in COVID-19. Some clones are missing from TCRdb's copy, which holds only in-frame ones; the method was immunoSEQ multiplex PCR. The profile covers hundreds of thousands of clones, with 70% to 90% appearing a single time and around 3% taken by the ten largest. Sequenced input: peripheral blood. The receptors were gathered from a young man with active or convalescent COVID-19.

This clone has a handful of counts. The chain couples TRBV5-5 to TRBJ1-2; D not certain. The CDR3 has 11 amino acids. V gave up 3 bases and J gave up 5 bases, with 5 bases separating them. Germline assignment: CDR1 SGHKS and CDR2 YYEKEE (reference sequence). DNA for the CDR3: TGTGCCAGCAGCTCCACTTATGGCTACACCTTC. Amino acids: CASSSTYGYTF.

The chain combines TRBV5-8 with TRBJ2-5, with TRBD2 matching over 12 bases. The CDR3 loop spans 16 amino acids. Germline V gene lookup returns CDR1 SGHTS and CDR2 YDEGEE. V shed 5 bases, J shed 7 bases, and the junction held 12 bases outside the gene matches. The CDR3: CASRAKLAGGLGTQYF. The CDR3 DNA reads as TGTGCCAGCAGGGCGAAACTAGCGGGAGGCCTAGGGACCCAGTACTTC.

The gene calls are TRBV28 and TRBJ1-2; 11 nucleotides line up with TRBD1. CDR3 size: 14 residues. Germline loops: CDR1 MDHEN, CDR2 SYDVKM. Trimming at V came to 5 bases and at J to 7 bases, leaving 6 bases not matched to a gene. CDR3 bases: TGTGCCAGCAGTACCGGGACAGGGGGAGGTGGCTACACCTTC. Translated: CASSTGTGGGGYTF.

The chain is built from TRBV30 and TRBJ1-5, with D possibly TRBD1 on 5 matching bases. Trimming took off 2 bases at V and 0 bases at J, with 14 bases between the two ends. The CDR3 consists of 16 residues. Germline V CDR1 and CDR2: GTSNPN, SVGIG (reference sequence). CDR3 loop: CAWSTQAGISNQPQHF. CDR3 DNA sequence: TGTGCCTGGAGTACTCAGGCAGGGATTAGCAATCAGCCCCAGCATTTT.

This clone was found once. The chain employs TRBV5-6 and TRBJ2-7, with D perhaps matching TRBD2 (5 bases). CDR3 length equals 15 residues. V was trimmed by 2 bases and J by 2 bases, leaving 14 bases between them. CDR1 SGHDT and CDR2 YYEEEE come from the germline V gene. The CDR3 bases are TGTGCCAGCAGCTTTGCGGGTACGAAGGCCTACGAGCAGTACTTC. This encodes CASSFAGTKAYEQYF.

The J gene is TRBJ2-5, the V gene TRBV15; no definite D call. Trimming took off 3 bases at V and 1 base at J, with 9 bases between the two ends. In germline, CDR1 is LNHNV, CDR2 YYDKDF (reference sequence). CDR3 length: 14 residues. The CDR3 nucleotides read TGTGCCACCAGCAGTGCAGTTTTCCAAGAGACCCAGTACTTC. Amino acids: CATSSAVFQETQYF. Full variable domain (remainder filled in from reference TRBV15 and TRBJ2-5): DAMVIQNPRYQVTQFGKPVTLSCSQTLNHNVMYWYQQKSSQAPKLLFHYYDKDFNNEADTPDNFQSRRPNTSFCFLDIRSPGLGDTAMYLCATSSAVFQETQYFGPGTRLLVL.

This sequence joins TRBV3-1 (or the pseudogene TRBV3-2) and TRBJ1-3; 8 nucleotides match TRBD1. Germline CDR1 reads LGHDT; CDR2 reads YNNKEL (reference sequence). V was pared by 4 bases and J by 4 bases, with 9 bases of the junction left unmatched. This CDR3 spans 16 amino acids. CDR3 sequence (DNA): TGTGCCAGCAGCCGCCCAACAGGGGGAACGGGAAACACCATATATTTT. This gives the protein CASSRPTGGTGNTIYF.

The sample holds a few counts of this clone. The chain carries TRBV7-9 and TRBJ1-2; 7 bases map to TRBD1. Per germline, CDR1 SEHNR and CDR2 FQNEAQ (reference sequence). There are 13 residues in the CDR3. V was pared by 0 bases and J by 7 bases, with 2 bases of the junction left unmatched. In nucleotides, the CDR3 is TGTGCCAGCAGCTTAGCAGGGGGCACTGGCTACACCTTC. Amino acid sequence: CASSLAGGTGYTF.

This clone turned up a few times. The chain has TRBV19 and TRBJ1-1; possible D gene TRBD1, 5 bases. In germline, CDR1 is LNHDA, CDR2 SQIVND (reference sequence). The V end lost 5 bases, the J end lost 2 bases, and 12 bases lay between the germline ends. The CDR3 contains 14 residues. The CDR3 loop is CASSWRQKNTEAFF. In DNA form, the CDR3 reads TGTGCCAGTAGTTGGCGACAGAAAAACACTGAAGCTTTCTTT.

The chain has TRBV18 and TRBJ1-2; 7 bases agree with TRBD1. The length of the CDR3 is 14 residues. V was pared by 3 bases and J by 4 bases, with 5 bases of the junction left unmatched. Per germline, CDR1 KGHSH and CDR2 LQKENI. CDR3 DNA sequence: TGTGCCAGCTCACCGTCCACAGGGGCCTATGGCTACACCTTC. As protein: CASSPSTGAYGYTF.

This rearrangement joins TRBV7-2 to TRBJ2-7, with D possibly TRBD2 on 5 matching bases. The CDR3 spans 15 residues. Per the germline V gene, CDR1 is SGHTA and CDR2 is FQGNSA. The V and J ends lost 2 bases and 5 bases respectively, with 16 bases between them. In DNA form, the CDR3 reads TGTGCCAGCAGCTTATCTTCCCGGGGTATCAACGAGCAGTACTTC. Residues: CASSLSSRGINEQYF. The full variable domain, completed using reference TRBV7-2 and TRBJ2-7, is GAGVSQSPSNKVTEKGKDVELRCDPISGHTALYWYRQSLGQGLEFLIYFQGNSAPDKSGLPSDRFSAERTGGSVSTLTIQRTQQEDSAVYLCASSLSSRGINEQYFGPGTRLTVT.

The V gene is TRBV5-1, the J gene TRBJ2-3; D perhaps matches TRBD2 (6 bases). CDR3 size: 15 residues. CDR1 and CDR2 from the germline V gene are SGHRS and YFSETQ. V lost 6 bases, J lost 3 bases, and 17 bases lay in between. CDR3 sequence: CASKEEPGVTDTQYF. In nucleotides, the CDR3 is TGCGCCAGCAAGGAGGAGCCGGGAGTGACAGATACGCAGTATTTT.

The chain links TRBV7-3 to TRBJ2-2, with D maybe TRBD2 (6 bases). V was trimmed by 5 bases and J by 0 bases, leaving 13 bases between them. There are 16 residues in the CDR3. The germline CDR1 and CDR2 sequences are SGHTA and FQGTGA. CDR3 loop: CASSASGLTNTGELFF. DNA for the CDR3: TGTGCCAGCAGCGCATCGGGACTGACGAACACCGGGGAGCTGTTTTTT.

For this clone: This sample also contains other DNA sequences that code for the same CDR3. The chain has TRBV7-8 and TRBJ2-5, with 8 positions matching TRBD1. Germline V lookup: CDR1 SGHVS, CDR2 FQNEAQ. This CDR3 region has 13 residues. V was clipped by 3 bases and J by 5 bases; unmatched bases: 2. The CDR3 region is CASSLTGAETQYF. In DNA, the CDR3 is TGTGCCAGCAGCTTGACAGGGGCCGAGACCCAGTACTTC.

V gene TRBV5-6 combines with J gene TRBJ2-3; D unresolved. This CDR3 has 15 amino acids. Germline V CDR1 and CDR2: SGHDT, YYEEEE. Trimming left V 2 bases short and J 6 bases short, with 16 bases between. CDR3 nucleotides: TGTGCCAGCAGCTTCCGTAGGCGGCGGTTGGATACGCAGTATTTT. Amino acids: CASSFRRRRLDTQYF.

The genes are TRBV30 and TRBJ1-1; tentatively, D is TRBD1 (5 bases). This CDR3 has 14 residues. The V end lost 7 bases, the J end lost 0 bases, and 15 bases lay between the germline ends. Germline values: CDR1 GTSNPN, CDR2 SVGIG (reference sequence). CDR3 in DNA: TGTGCCTTGACGAAGGACAATCTGAACACTGAAGCTTTCTTT. This sequence encodes CALTKDNLNTEAFF. The whole variable domain, filled in from reference TRBV30 and TRBJ1-1, reads SQTIHQWPATLVQPVGSPLSLECTVEGTSNPNLYWYRQAAGRGLQLLFYSVGIGQISSEVPQNLSASRPQDRQFILSSKKLLLSDSGFYLCALTKDNLNTEAFFGQGTRLTVV.

This sequence joins TRBV9 and TRBJ2-1, with D possibly matching TRBD1 (5 bases). Germline-derived CDR1 and CDR2 are SGDLS and YYNGEE. This CDR3 region has 12 residues. The ends were cut back, 0 bases at V and 9 bases at J, with 7 bases in the middle. The CDR3 region is CASSVGQGEQFF. In nucleotides, the CDR3 is TGTGCCAGCAGCGTAGGCCAGGGTGAGCAGTTCTTC.

This clone was seen only a few times. The chain links TRBV7-9 to TRBJ1-2; a possible D gene is TRBD1 (6 bases). V shed 6 bases and J shed 8 bases, with 16 bases lying between them. The CDR3 consists of 13 residues. Germline V gene lookup returns CDR1 SEHNR and CDR2 FQNEAQ (reference sequence). The CDR3 DNA follows: TGTGCCAGCAGTGGCGTGGGGGCCGGAGGCTACACCTTC. This translates into CASSGVGAGGYTF.

Only a few counts were recorded for this clone. J is TRBJ1-2 and V is TRBV7-2, with 7 nucleotides matching TRBD1. Per the germline V gene, CDR1 is SGHTA and CDR2 is FQGNSA. With 0 bases clipped from V and 6 bases from J, the junction kept 10 bases outside the gene matches. The CDR3 runs 16 residues. CDR3 protein: CASSLARDRILNGYTF. DNA for the CDR3: TGTGCCAGCAGCTTAGCGCGGGACAGAATTTTGAATGGCTACACCTTC.

This rearrangement joins TRBV18 to TRBJ2-7; D perhaps matches TRBD1 (6 bases). CDR3 length equals 13 residues. Germline CDR1 and CDR2: KGHSH and LQKENI. V was cut by 9 bases and J by 1 base, with 13 bases left in between. CDR3 protein: CASGGGESYEQYF. CDR3 sequence (DNA): TGTGCCAGTGGGGGCGGCGAGTCCTACGAGCAGTACTTC. Drawing the rest from reference TRBV18 and TRBJ2-7, the complete variable domain is NAGVMQNPRHLVRRRGQEARLRCSPMKGHSHVYWYRQLPEEGLKFMVYLQKENIIDESGMPKERFSAEFPKEGPSILRIQQVVRGDSAAYFCASGGGESYEQYFGPGTRLTVT.

The rearrangement links TRBV12-5 to TRBJ2-2; 9 positions agree with TRBD2. CDR1 is LGHNT, CDR2 FRNRAP, per germline. The J segment lost 3 bases and the V segment lost 4 bases, leaving 6 bases of the junction unmatched. The CDR3 has 16 amino acids. As DNA, the CDR3 is TGTGCTAGTGGTTCGTCTAGCGGGGCCTACACCGGGGAGCTGTTTTTT. Its protein product is CASGSSSGAYTGELFF.

The V and J genes are TRBV15 and TRBJ1-2, with D hard to call. V shed 4 bases and J shed 7 bases, with 19 bases lying between them. Germline CDR1 LNHNV, CDR2 YYDKDF (reference sequence). The CDR3 loop spans 15 amino acids. In DNA form, the CDR3 reads TGTGCCACCAGCACGCTGGGCAGAACTCTTTCTGGCTACACCTTC. The encoded protein is CATSTLGRTLSGYTF.

This clone was seen only a few times. V and J are TRBV5-1 and TRBJ1-6; unclear D gene. This CDR3 spans 16 amino acids. Trimming took off 1 base at V and 0 bases at J, with 8 bases between the two ends. In germline, CDR1 is SGHRS, CDR2 YFSETQ. CDR3: CASSLYGSSYNSPLHF. Here the CDR3 DNA reads TGCGCCAGCAGCTTGTACGGGAGCTCCTATAATTCACCCCTCCACTTT.